The T cell receptor beta chain under discussion was sequenced for a study of T cell responses to AZD1222 COVID-19 vaccine. Remarks on this clone: The same CDR3 arises from other DNA sequences in this sample as well.

The table came from immunoSEQ multiplex PCR; TCRdb's copy has only in-frame clones and leaves some out. This sample has roughly 80,000 clones; roughly 94% occur once, and the top ten carry 5% to 6.5%. This CDR3 has 15 amino acids. V lost 2 bases and J lost 7; bases outside the gene matches: 3. Germline CDR1 reads MNHNS; CDR2 reads SASEGT. The receptor was derived from an adult in good health. The material was peripheral blood, obtained on day 0 of AZD1222 vaccination. The rearrangement joins TRBV6-1 to TRBJ2-1; 12 bases map to TRBD2. CDR3 sequence: CASSELAGGPNEQFF. DNA for the CDR3: TGTGCCAGCAGTGAACTAGCGGGAGGGCCAAATGAGCAGTTCTTC.